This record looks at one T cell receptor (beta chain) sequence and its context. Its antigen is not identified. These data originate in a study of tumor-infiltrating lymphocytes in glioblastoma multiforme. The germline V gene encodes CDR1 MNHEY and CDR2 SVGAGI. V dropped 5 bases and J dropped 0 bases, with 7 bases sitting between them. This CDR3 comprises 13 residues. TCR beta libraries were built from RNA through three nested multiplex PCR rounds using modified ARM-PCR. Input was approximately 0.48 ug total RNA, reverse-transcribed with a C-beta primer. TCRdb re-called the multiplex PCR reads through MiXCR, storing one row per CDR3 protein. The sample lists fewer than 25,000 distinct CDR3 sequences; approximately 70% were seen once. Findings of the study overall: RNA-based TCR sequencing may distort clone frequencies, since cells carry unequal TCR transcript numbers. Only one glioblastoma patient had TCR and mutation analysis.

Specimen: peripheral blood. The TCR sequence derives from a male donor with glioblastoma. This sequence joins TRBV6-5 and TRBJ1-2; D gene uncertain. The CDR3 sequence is CASSLTANYGYTF. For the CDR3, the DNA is TGTGCCAGCAGTCTAACAGCTAACTATGGCTACACCTTC.